This T cell receptor (beta chain) was found in a study of beta chain features in type 1 diabetes. Across the whole study: Regarding age, gender and cell yields, patients proved similar to healthy donors. The examined sorted cells totaled under 120 million across samples.

Study observations and caveats: There was a moderate but significant shortening of TCRB CDR3s in all four CD4+ subsets of Type 1 diabetes patients. Among patients, naive, central memory and Treg TCRB repertoires appeared more similar than among healthy donors.

As for this clone: Its specificity is unknown.

CDR3 length: 12 amino acids. CDR1 is SEHNR, CDR2 FQNEAQ, per germline (reference sequence). V lost 0 bases to trimming and J lost 12 bases, with 6 bases between them. TCRB transcripts that were expressed got sequenced, as all of the isolated RNA had been reverse transcribed. Here immunoSEQ multiplex PCR was the method, and the copy in TCRdb shows in-frame clones only, minus some. The sample includes roughly 700,000 clones, around 15% seen only once; the top ten take around 0.022%. This chain joins TRBV7-9 and TRBJ1-6, with D possibly TRBD1 on 5 matching bases. This TCR was sampled from a man aged 18 to 29 with type 1 diabetes. The material sequenced was naive CD4+ T cells from blood. The CDR3 reads CASSLAGGPLHF. The CDR3 DNA follows: TGTGCCAGCAGCTTAGCGGGGGGACCCCTCCACTTT.